The clone carrying this T cell receptor (beta chain) has only a few counts. Study members were between about 18 and 95 years old and lived in some 22 US regions. The CDR3 totals 14 residues. The germline V gene encodes CDR1 GTSNPN and CDR2 SVGIG (reference sequence). Unmatched junction bases numbered 5, after V lost 1 base and J lost 6 bases. The sample is drawn from a study of blood T cell repertoires in COVID-19. The data were produced by immunoSEQ multiplex PCR, yet TCRdb's version contains in-frame clones alone and is incomplete. The sample contains a few hundred thousand clones, roughly 87% of which appear only once.

The sequencing input was PBMCs or T cells enriched from blood (not recorded which). This receptor was obtained from a woman younger than 45 who had recovered from COVID-19. The rearrangement uses TRBV30 and TRBJ1-5, with TRBD1 identical over 8 bases. The CDR3 reads CAWSGGQGGQPQHF. The CDR3 DNA follows: TGTGCCTGGAGTGGAGGACAGGGCGGTCAGCCCCAGCATTTT.